What follows are 15 T cell receptor beta chains derived from one specimen sequenced in a study of spatial heterogeneity in lung cancer. TCRdb reprocessed the 5' RACE reads via MiXCR and lists one record per CDR3 protein. The sample consists of 10,000 to 14,000 distinct CDR3 sequences, over 9.5% of them appearing once. Regarding time point: blood at routine non-recurrence follow-up after resection. Source: PBMCs, taken at follow-up. Receptors were obtained from a female donor with early-stage non-small cell lung cancer.

By its share, this clonotype is medium-sized. The V gene is TRBV4-3, the J gene TRBJ2-1; 9 bases are shared with TRBD2. The germline V gene encodes CDR1 LGHNA and CDR2 YSLEER. The trim removed 0 bases at V and 9 bases at J, leaving 6 bases unmatched. The CDR3 extends over 15 amino acids. CDR3 in DNA: TGCGCCAGCAGCCAAGATCGAGTAGCGGGAGCTGAGCAGTTCTTC. Protein: CASSQDRVAGAEQFF.

This clonotype was observed once. For the CDR3, the DNA is TGTGCCGCCGGAAACCAGGGCTCAACTAATGAAAAACTGTTTTTT. It is translated as CAAGNQGSTNEKLFF. V usage is TRBV27 and J usage is TRBJ1-4; D may be TRBD1 (5 bases). The ends were cut back, 11 bases at V and 0 bases at J, with 16 bases in the middle. The V gene's germline CDR1 is MNHEY and CDR2 SMNVEV (reference sequence). The CDR3 spans 15 residues.

At least ten counts were recorded for this clonotype. V is TRBV7-9 and J is TRBJ1-5; D may be TRBD1 (5 bases). The ends were cut back, 2 bases at V and 4 bases at J, with 9 bases in the middle. The CDR3 runs to 14 residues. Germline CDR1 reads SEHNR; CDR2 reads FQNEAQ (reference sequence). The CDR3, as DNA: TGTGCCAGCAGCTTAATGGGGGTGAATCAGCCCCAGCATTTT. Its protein product is CASSLMGVNQPQHF.

This clonotype occurred many times. The genes are TRBV30 and TRBJ2-2; maybe TRBD2 (5 bases). Germline values: CDR1 GTSNPN, CDR2 SVGIG (reference sequence). V was clipped by 4 bases and J by 4 bases, with 10 bases between them. This CDR3 has 13 amino acids. DNA for the CDR3: TGTGCCTGGAACTACGGGATCACCGGGGAGCTGTTTTTT. Protein product: CAWNYGITGELFF.

Ten or more counts support this clonotype. The chain uses TRBV20-1 and TRBJ2-7; 9 bases line up with TRBD2. J lost 4 bases, V lost 6 bases, and 7 bases had no gene match. This CDR3 has 13 amino acids. Germline V gene data show CDR1 as DFQATT and CDR2 as SNEGSKA (reference sequence). CDR3 nucleotides: TGCAGTGCCCTTGGACTAGCGCGGTACGAGCAGTACTTC. This codes for CSALGLARYEQYF.

This clonotype occurred many times. The chain has TRBV5-6 and TRBJ2-7; the D gene is possibly TRBD2 (5 bases). Looked up from germline, CDR1 is SGHDT and CDR2 is YYEEEE. The CDR3 consists of 13 residues. The V end was cut by 4 bases, the J end by 3 bases, with 11 bases between. CDR3 nucleotides: TGTGCCAGCAGCCCCGGACTCCTCTACGAGCAGTACTTC. As protein: CASSPGLLYEQYF.

This clonotype was recorded a few times. CDR3 nucleotides: TGTGCCAGCAGCCTGAGCGTCGAGCAGTACTTC. Protein sequence: CASSLSVEQYF. V gene TRBV6-2 or TRBV6-3 combines with J gene TRBJ2-7; D uncertain. CDR3 length: 11 residues. Trimming took 6 bases from V and 6 from J, leaving 9 bases between them. Germline CDR1 is MNHEY and CDR2 is SVGEGT.

This clonotype was seen repeatedly, ten times or more. The CDR3 protein is CAWSVRNEQFF. DNA of the CDR3: TGTGCCTGGAGTGTACGCAATGAGCAGTTCTTC. The gene calls are TRBV30 and TRBJ2-1, with D unresolved. Trimming shortened V by 0 bases and J by 6 bases, and 3 bases separated the two germline ends. In germline, CDR1 is GTSNPN, CDR2 SVGIG (reference sequence). The CDR3 loop spans 11 amino acids.

This clonotype came up many times. The chain couples TRBV7-6 to TRBJ2-3; D gene unclear. Germline V gives CDR1 SGHVS, CDR2 FNYEAQ. Trimming removed 2 bases at V and 0 bases at J, with 9 bases between. This CDR3 spans 15 amino acids. As DNA, the CDR3 is TGTGCCAGCAGCTTACTTGGCGGTAGCACAGATACGCAGTATTTT. Amino acids: CASSLLGGSTDTQYF.

This clonotype was seen ten or more times. The chain combines TRBV6-2 or TRBV6-3 with TRBJ1-2, with D maybe TRBD1 (6 bases). The CDR3 has 15 amino acids. Germline V gene sequence: CDR1 MNHEY, CDR2 SVGEGT. With 2 bases removed from V and 4 bases from J, the gap between germline ends came to 14 bases. The CDR3 protein is CASSYRGQIGYGYTF. The CDR3 DNA follows: TGTGCCAGCAGTTACCGCGGACAGATCGGCTATGGCTACACCTTC.

This clonotype was counted many times. The CDR3 is CASSPGIEQFF. The CDR3 DNA reads as TGTGCCAGCAGTCCTGGGATTGAGCAGTTCTTC. The V gene is TRBV12-3 or TRBV12-4, the J gene TRBJ2-1, with D unclear. Trimming pared 5 bases from V and 9 bases from J, leaving 8 bases between. The CDR3 has 11 amino acids.

As for this clonotype: With a much larger clone just one base away, this may be a read error. The genes are TRBV28 and TRBJ2-3, with D possibly matching TRBD1 (5 bases). The CDR3 is made up of 11 amino acids. The germline CDR1 and CDR2 sequences are MDHEN and SYDVKM. V was clipped by 5 bases and J by 11 bases, with 11 bases between them. CDR3 DNA sequence: TGTGCCAGCAGTGACAGATATATGCAGTATTTT. Amino acid sequence: CASSDRYMQYF.

The rearrangement links TRBV7-9 to TRBJ1-1; TRBD1 is a possible D gene (6 bases). The germline V gene encodes CDR1 SEHNR and CDR2 FQNEAQ (reference sequence). The CDR3 has 14 residues. The V and J ends lost 5 bases and 5 bases respectively, with 15 bases between them. CDR3 in DNA: TGTGCCAGCAGCCAATTACAGGGTAAAACTGAAGCTTTCTTT. It encodes CASSQLQGKTEAFF.

This clonotype has at least ten counts. J is TRBJ2-7 and V is TRBV7-8; D unclear. Germline loops: CDR1 SGHVS, CDR2 FQNEAQ. CDR3 length: 12 residues. V was cut by 1 base and J by 1 base, with 2 bases left in between. The CDR3 here is CASSLGSYEQYF. CDR3 in DNA: TGTGCCAGCAGCTTAGGGTCCTACGAGCAGTACTTC.

This clonotype was found many times. The chain couples TRBV27 to TRBJ2-2; 8 nucleotides agree with TRBD1. CDR1 is MNHEY and CDR2 is SMNVEV in the germline V gene (reference sequence). J lost 5 bases, V lost 7 bases, and 9 bases had no gene match. The CDR3 sequence is 15 residues long. The CDR3 spells CASTLRQGYTGELFF. The DNA for the CDR3 is TGTGCCAGCACCCTTCGACAGGGGTATACCGGGGAGCTGTTTTTT.